Listed below are T cell receptor beta chains from one sample, sequenced in a study of OX40 agonist ivuxolimab in advanced cancers. The protocol was immunoSEQ multiplex PCR, while the TCRdb copy is restricted to in-frame clones and leaves out a portion. This table holds under 20,000 clones, roughly 88% found once. Sample: CD4+ or CD8+ T cells sorted from blood, taken in a trial of the OX40 agonist ivuxolimab. These receptor sequences come from an adult with an advanced solid tumor such as melanoma, head and neck, liver or kidney cancer. Each CDR3 is given with its conserved first and last residue. The order of the fields is CDR3 protein, CDR3 DNA, V gene, D gene, clone size, J gene. D genes are given only for firm matches. Where a row states a size, it is once, few, many or the class of an expanded clone; other rows omit it.

cdr3_aa: CASSLSFGGNQPQHF
cdr3_nt: TGTGCCAGCAGCTTATCGTTCGGGGGCAATCAGCCCCAGCATTTT
v_call: TRBV7-6
d_call: -
clone_size: -
j_call: TRBJ1-5

cdr3_aa: CAWSEVGWGYTF
cdr3_nt: TGTGCCTGGAGCGAGGTCGGGTGGGGCTACACCTTC
v_call: TRBV30
d_call: -
clone_size: -
j_call: TRBJ1-2

cdr3_aa: CASSSGSGRGSYEQYF
cdr3_nt: TGTGCCAGCAGCTCCGGGAGCGGGAGAGGCTCCTACGAGCAGTACTTC
v_call: TRBV7-2
d_call: TRBD2
clone_size: -
j_call: TRBJ2-7

cdr3_aa: CASSEPGQNFGAQYF
cdr3_nt: TGTGCCAGCAGCGAACCGGGGCAGAACTTCGGTGCGCAGTACTTC
v_call: TRBV21-1
d_call: -
clone_size: -
j_call: TRBJ2-5

cdr3_aa: CASSSIEGAQQFF
cdr3_nt: TGTGCCAGCAGTTCTATCGAGGGGGCCCAGCAGTTCTTC
v_call: TRBV28
d_call: TRBD1
clone_size: -
j_call: TRBJ2-1

cdr3_aa: CASSRTSGSVGELFF
cdr3_nt: TGTGCCAGCAGCCGGACTAGCGGGAGTGTCGGGGAGCTGTTTTTT
v_call: TRBV7-2
d_call: TRBD2
clone_size: -
j_call: TRBJ2-2

cdr3_aa: CASSQDIQGLNNEQFF
cdr3_nt: TGCGCCAGCAGCCAAGATATACAGGGCCTTAACAATGAGCAGTTCTTC
v_call: TRBV4-1
d_call: -
clone_size: -
j_call: TRBJ2-1

cdr3_aa: CASSLGLAGPPNTGELFF
cdr3_nt: TGTGCCAGCAGCTTAGGTCTAGCGGGACCACCAAACACCGGGGAGCTGTTTTTT
v_call: TRBV11-2
d_call: TRBD2
clone_size: medium-sized
j_call: TRBJ2-2

cdr3_aa: CASGDRPYEQYF
cdr3_nt: TGTGCCAGCGGGGACCGACCCTACGAGCAGTACTTC
v_call: TRBV11-2
d_call: -
clone_size: -
j_call: TRBJ2-7

cdr3_aa: CASSVAGTGYEQYF
cdr3_nt: TGTGCCAGCAGCGTAGCTGGGACAGGCTACGAGCAGTACTTC
v_call: TRBV9
d_call: TRBD1
clone_size: -
j_call: TRBJ2-7